Below are 26 T cell receptor delta chains sequenced from a single sample in a study of Vγ9Vδ2 T cells in congenital toxoplasmosis. Template-switch reverse transcription used TRGC- and TRDC-specific primers together in a single tube. Both the TRGC1 and TRGC2 constant genes were targeted by the TRGC primer. TCRdb ran CATT on the reads. Found here are some 300 delta-chain clones, roughly 14% of them singletons; the top ten hold around 31%. Sequenced sample: gamma-delta T cells from blood. The origin of the receptors is a child under 10 years old born to a mother with Toxoplasma gondii infection during pregnancy, either congenitally infected or uninfected (not recorded which).

In this sample, this clone turned up a few times. A read error likely explains why the TCRdb protein, taken from a much larger clone, differs from this DNA's translation at residue 3; the protein shown is translated from the DNA. V usage is TRDV3 and J usage is TRDJ1; 13 bases fit TRDD3. The CDR3 totals 17 residues. The V gene's germline CDR1 is TVYSNPD and CDR2 GDNSRS (reference sequence). CDR3 in DNA: TGTGCTCATAAATACTGGGGGATACGCCGTTCCACCGATAAACTCATCTTT. It encodes CAHKYWGIRRSTDKLIF.

Judged by abundance, this clone is medium-sized. The J gene is TRDJ1, the V gene TRDV1; D tentatively fits TRDD2 or TRDD3 (9 bases each). CDR3 length equals 22 residues. Germline CDR1 TSWWSYY, CDR2 QGS. Trimming removed 2 bases from V and 0 bases from J, with 31 bases in between. In DNA, the CDR3 is TGTGCTCTTGGGGAAGGGAACCTTCCTACGGGGATACGCAGAACTAACACCGATAAACTCATCTTT. Protein sequence: CALGEGNLPTGIRRTNTDKLIF.

This clone rates as large. The V gene is TRDV1, the J gene TRDJ1; 11 positions agree with TRDD3. In germline, CDR1 is TSWWSYY, CDR2 QGS. V trimming: 1 base; J trimming: 4 bases; junction bases outside the gene matches: 17. CDR3 length: 20 amino acids. The CDR3 sequence: CALGEREGLLGDTRGDKLIF. DNA of the CDR3: TGTGCTCTTGGGGAACGGGAGGGCCTATTGGGGGATACGCGAGGCGATAAACTCATCTTT.

This clone was detected only a few times. The likely explanation is a read error, given a far larger clone one base away. The rearrangement joins TRDV2 to TRDJ3; 8 bases agree with TRDD3. The CDR3 spans 20 residues. The junction had 15 bases not matched to a gene; V was cut back by 6 bases and J by 0 bases. Per the germline V gene, CDR1 is GEAIGNYY and CDR2 is EKD. CDR3 protein: CACYPLRTGGSSWDTRQMFF. In DNA form, the CDR3 reads TGTGCCTGTTACCCACTCCGTACTGGGGGGAGCTCCTGGGACACCCGACAGATGTTTTTC.

Without a V gene call, the J gene is given as TRDJ3; the table's D call of TRDD3 was not tested on the DNA. The CDR3 contains 21 residues. Here the CDR3 reads CSGINAEYMGMCSWDTRQMFF. The CDR3 DNA is TGCAGTGGTATCAACGCAGAGTACATGGGAATGTGCTCCTGGGACACCCGACAGATGTTTTTC.

Only a few counts were recorded for this clone. The TCRdb protein comes from a much larger clone and disagrees with this DNA's translation at residue 14, likely due to a read error; the protein given here is derived from the DNA. The rearrangement links TRDV1 to TRDJ1; TRDD2 is a possible D gene (5 bases). The length of the CDR3 is 16 residues. From germline, CDR1 is TSWWSYY and CDR2 QGS. The CDR3 loop reads CALGETPTRDTDKPIF. The CDR3 DNA sequence: TGTGCTCTTGGGGAGACCCCTACCCGAGACACCGATAAACCCATCTTT.

Regarding this clone: A read error is likely here: a far larger clone is one base away. The chain couples TRAV38-2/DV8 to TRDJ1; weak D call: TRDD2 (6 bases). The CDR3 length is 20 residues. Looked up from germline, CDR1 is TSESDYY and CDR2 is QEAYKQQN. V dropped 0 bases and J dropped 3 bases, with 27 bases sitting between them. The CDR3 sequence: CAYRSASLLPRIHEPDKLIF. The CDR3, as DNA: TGTGCTTATAGGAGCGCGAGCCTCCTACCACGGATTCATGAGCCCGATAAACTCATCTTT.

By share, this clone ranks as large. This chain connects TRDV2 to TRDJ3; 13 bases fit TRDD3. V dropped 2 bases and J dropped 1; count of bases not matched to a gene: 4. The CDR3 consists of 19 residues. Per germline, CDR1 GEAIGNYY and CDR2 EKD. DNA of the CDR3: TGTGCCTGTGACATACTGGGGGATACGGGGTCCTGGGACACCCGACAGATGTTTTTC. Translated: CACDILGDTGSWDTRQMFF.

By frequency in the sample, this clone is medium-sized. The V and J genes are TRDV1 and TRDJ1; D unclear. V gave up 0 bases and J gave up 2 bases, with 10 bases separating them. The CDR3 has 15 residues. The germline gives CDR1 TSWWSYY, CDR2 QGS. CDR3 region: CALGELGQPTDKLIF. The CDR3 DNA follows: TGTGCTCTTGGGGAACTAGGGCAGCCAACCGATAAACTCATCTTT.

This clone rates as hyperexpanded. This sample also contains other DNA sequences that code for the same CDR3. The chain uses TRDV1 and TRDJ1; 7 nucleotides match TRDD2. Germline V lookup: CDR1 TSWWSYY, CDR2 QGS. This CDR3 has 19 amino acids. V shed 1 base, J shed 2 bases, and the junction held 16 bases outside the gene matches. CDR3 loop: CALGERVFLPGRITDKLIF. Here the CDR3 DNA reads TGTGCTCTTGGGGAACGGGTTTTCCTACCAGGGCGGATTACCGATAAACTCATCTTT.

Judged by abundance, this clone is hyperexpanded. The V gene is TRDV1, the J gene TRDJ1; 11 bases fit TRDD3. The ends lost 5 bases at V and 1 base at J; junction bases unmatched: 27. Germline V gene lookup returns CDR1 TSWWSYY and CDR2 QGS. CDR3 size: 23 residues. CDR3 coding DNA: TGTGCTCTTGGGAACCTCCAGGGGCTATGGGGTCGGCTGGGGGATACCTGCACCGATAAACTCATCTTT. It codes for CALGNLQGLWGRLGDTCTDKLIF.

This clone is large within its sample. The chain employs TRDV2 and TRDJ1, with D possibly being TRDD3 (5 bases). This CDR3 region has 16 residues. The V gene's germline CDR1 is GEAIGNYY and CDR2 EKD. V was pared by 3 bases and J by 0 bases, with 16 bases between. DNA for the CDR3: TGTGCCTGTGACGTTCTTGGGGAGGAATACACCGATAAACTCATCTTT. This sequence encodes CACDVLGEEYTDKLIF.

This clone is large (0.1 to 1%) by share. Other DNA sequences in the sample encode the same CDR3. The V call is TRDV1, the J call TRDJ1; 12 nucleotides match TRDD3. Trimming cost V 3 bases and J 0 bases; bases outside gene matches: 32. The CDR3 has 26 amino acids. Germline V gene lookup returns CDR1 TSWWSYY and CDR2 QGS. DNA of the CDR3: TGTGCTCTTGGGGATCGGGCGCCAGGGTACTGGGGGATACCACTGCGCCTGCCTGCTAACACCGATAAACTCATCTTT. Translating gives CALGDRAPGYWGIPLRLPANTDKLIF.

This clone has only a few counts. TCRdb's entry gives the protein of a much larger clone, which mismatches this DNA's translation at residue 16, likely from a read error; the protein reported here is translated from the DNA. The V gene is TRAV38-2/DV8, the J gene TRDJ1, with 7 positions matching TRDD3. Germline V CDR1 and CDR2: TSESDYY, QEAYKQQN. Losses at the gene ends were 4 bases for V and 0 bases for J; bases not matched to a gene: 36. The CDR3 covers 25 residues. This CDR3 reads CAYRSKTPWVPDWGFQSPYTDKLIF. The CDR3 DNA is TGTGCTTATAGGTCGAAGACCCCTTGGGTCCCGGACTGGGGATTTCAATCGCCTTACACCGATAAACTCATCTTT.

This clone came up a few times. With only one base between it and a far larger clone, this is likely a read error. The sample contains more than one DNA sequence encoding this CDR3. J is TRDJ1 and V is TRDV2; 8 nucleotides align to TRDD3. Trimming removed 4 bases from V and 0 bases from J; junction bases left unmatched: 36. CDR1 and CDR2 from the germline V gene are GEAIGNYY and EKD. The CDR3 totals 25 residues. CDR3 sequence (DNA): TGTGCCTGTGAACCCCTCGTCGGTTGGAAAGTCGTGACTGGGGGGGCGATACGATACACCGATAAACTCATCTTT. Protein product: CACEPLVGWKVVTGGAIRYTDKLIF.

Turning to this clone: With a far larger clone one base away, a read error is the likely cause. The chain uses TRDV1 and TRDJ1, with a tentative D call TRDD2 (5 bases). V dropped 7 bases and J dropped 0 bases, with 18 bases sitting between them. This CDR3 region has 16 residues. The germline CDR1 and CDR2 sequences are TSWWSYY and QGS. The CDR3 DNA is TGTGCTCTTGAGGAGACCCCTACCCGAGACACCGATAAACTCATCTTT. This codes for CALEETPTRDTDKLIF.

In its sample, this clone was seen a few times. This DNA translates differently at residue 7 from the TCRdb protein, which is that of a much larger clone; a read error is likely, and the protein shown is the DNA's own translation. The genes are TRDV1 and TRDJ1; the match to TRDD3 covers 11 bases. This CDR3 contains 17 residues. CDR1 and CDR2 (germline): TSWWSYY, QGS. V trimming: 2 bases; J trimming: 6 bases; junction bases outside the gene matches: 11. CDR3 loop: CALGEWLGGYAENKLIF. DNA for the CDR3: TGTGCTCTTGGGGAATGGCTTGGGGGATACGCAGAGAATAAACTCATCTTT.

By sample share, this clone is medium-sized. The gene calls are TRDV1 and TRDJ1; 9 nucleotides align to TRDD3. Germline V gives CDR1 TSWWSYY, CDR2 QGS. The CDR3 has 22 residues. J lost 0 bases, V lost 2 bases, and 22 bases had no gene match. As DNA, the CDR3 is TGTGCTCTTGGGGAAGGGTCCATCTTCCCTACGCTGGGGGATGGGTACACCGATAAACTCATCTTT. Amino acid sequence: CALGEGSIFPTLGDGYTDKLIF.

This clone has more than one count but fewer than ten. This DNA's translation and the protein TCRdb lists, from a much larger clone, do not match at residue 12, likely due to a read error; the protein shown is translated from the DNA. The chain has TRDV2 and TRDJ3; 12 bases match TRDD3. The CDR3 sequence is 21 residues long. Trimming at V came to 1 base and at J to 1 base, leaving 10 bases not matched to a gene. Looked up from germline, CDR1 is GEAIGNYY and CDR2 is EKD. The CDR3 region is CACDTTPTGGYMSWDTRQMFF. CDR3 sequence (DNA): TGTGCCTGTGACACGACGCCTACTGGGGGATACATGTCCTGGGACACCCGACAGATGTTTTTC.

This clone was detected only once. One end of the junction is discordant with germline, which a read error may explain. V and J are TRDV1 and TRDJ1, with 12 bases lining up with TRDD3. The CDR3 length is 20 residues. Germline lookup yields CDR1 TSWWSYY and CDR2 QGS. CDR3 bases: TGTGCTCTTGGGGAACTGTCCGGTACTGGGGGATACAGTTACACCGATACACTCATCTTT. Translated: CALGELSGTGGYSYTDTLIF.

This clone appeared a few times. A far larger clone is one base from this, pointing to a likely read error. The chain combines TRDV2 with TRDJ3; the match to TRDD3 covers 13 bases. CDR1 and CDR2 (germline): GEAIGNYY, EKD. This CDR3 region has 15 residues. The CDR3 here is CAGDSVLGDTRQMFF. The CDR3 bases are TGTGCCGGTGACTCCGTACTGGGGGATACGCGACAGATGTTTTTC.

For the J gene the call is TRDJ1; the V gene lacks a call; the table assigns TRDD3, which was not confirmed against the DNA. This CDR3 contains 17 residues. In nucleotides, the CDR3 is TGTGCCAGTGACACGCTGGGGGATACCGGGAACACCGATAAACTCATCTTT. Translating gives CASDTLGDTGNTDKLIF.

Remarks on this clone: The protein that TCRdb holds for this DNA derives from a much larger clone and differs from the translated DNA at residue 5, which likely indicates a read error; the protein shown here is translated from the DNA. The chain couples TRAV29/DV5 to TRDJ1; a possible D gene is TRDD3 (6 bases). The V end lost 5 bases, the J end lost 4 bases, and 24 bases lay between the germline ends. This CDR3 has 16 residues. Germline CDR1 is NSMFDY and CDR2 is ISSIKDK. DNA of the CDR3: TGTGCAGCCTTCCAACGGGGCAGGGGGACAGACGATAAACTCATCTTT. Its translation is CAAFQRGRGTDDKLIF.

Of note for this clone: Given a far larger clone just one base away, this is likely a sequencing read error. The same CDR3 also results from other DNA sequences found in this sample. The chain uses TRDV2 and TRDJ3; 12 bases fit TRDD3. Germline V gives CDR1 GEAIGNYY, CDR2 EKD. The CDR3 loop spans 22 amino acids. In DNA, the CDR3 is TGTGCCTGCGACACCGGCTGGCCTGGGGGATACGAGGGCTCCTGGGACACCCGACAGATGTTTTTC. Encoded protein: CACDTGWPGGYEGSWDTRQMFF.

This clone is large (0.1 to 1%) by share. The chain carries TRDV1 and TRDJ1, with 7 bases lining up with TRDD3. Trimming took 3 bases from V and 0 from J; bases not matched to a gene: 28. The germline gives CDR1 TSWWSYY, CDR2 QGS. CDR3 length: 23 amino acids. Here the CDR3 reads CALGDTMFTFPLLGLPYTDKLIF. Written as DNA, the CDR3 is TGTGCTCTTGGGGATACCATGTTTACGTTTCCTTTACTGGGGCTCCCATACACCGATAAACTCATCTTT.

This clone counts as hyperexpanded. Additional DNA sequences in this sample encode the identical CDR3. The chain combines TRDV2 with TRDJ1, with D possibly being TRDD2 or TRDD3 (6 bases each). Germline assignment: CDR1 GEAIGNYY and CDR2 EKD. Trimming cost V 5 bases and J 0 bases, with 30 bases left between them. The CDR3 sequence is 20 residues long. The CDR3 DNA follows: TGTGCCTGTGGGGGATTCCTAGGGACGTATAAGGCACCGTACACCGATAAACTCATCTTT. This sequence encodes CACGGFLGTYKAPYTDKLIF.